Shown below are 7 T cell receptor beta chains from a single sample sequenced in a study of early T cells in non-severe SARS-CoV-2 infection. TCRdb used MiXCR to reprocess the 5' RACE reads, holding one entry per CDR3 protein. The sample holds tens of thousands of distinct CDR3 sequences; 11% to 15% are singletons and the top ten take under 4%. Sequencing was carried out using whole blood. The source is an adult who was a healthcare worker with PCR-confirmed SARS-CoV-2 infection or an uninfected control (not recorded which).

A single count supports this clonotype. The chain carries TRBV12-3 or TRBV12-4 and TRBJ2-3; the D gene is possibly TRBD2 (5 bases). The CDR3 totals 14 residues. Trimming took 8 bases from V and 2 from J, leaving 14 bases between them. CDR3 residues: CASRISGLTDTQYF. CDR3 bases: TGTGCCAGCCGCATTTCCGGACTCACAGATACGCAGTATTTT.

There are many counts of this clonotype. V usage is TRBV11-2 and J usage is TRBJ2-7; D is perhaps TRBD2 (6 bases). Trimming took off 8 bases at V and 5 bases at J, with 10 bases between the two ends. Germline CDR1 reads SGHAT; CDR2 reads FQNNGV. The CDR3 runs 11 residues. CDR3 loop: CASWGGNEQYF. CDR3 sequence (DNA): TGTGCCAGCTGGGGCGGGAACGAGCAGTACTTC.

The chain is built from TRBV10-3 and TRBJ2-7, with D possibly matching TRBD1 (7 bases). The germline V and J ends were trimmed by 3 bases and 2 bases, with 11 bases remaining between them. The germline V gene encodes CDR1 ENHRY and CDR2 SYGVKD. This CDR3 contains 14 residues. This CDR3 is CAISDQGGTYEQYF. As DNA, the CDR3 is TGTGCCATCAGTGACCAGGGGGGTACCTACGAGCAGTACTTC.

This clonotype has at least ten counts. The J gene is TRBJ1-2, the V gene TRBV5-4, with D unclear. Germline loops: CDR1 SGHNT, CDR2 YYREEE (reference sequence). The CDR3 sequence is 15 residues long. The V gene lost 4 bases and the J gene lost 3 bases, with 16 bases spanning the gap. The CDR3 sequence is CASSQDQFYYYGYTF. The CDR3 DNA follows: TGTGCCAGCAGCCAGGACCAATTCTATTACTATGGCTACACCTTC.

V and J are TRBV6-6 and TRBJ1-1; maybe TRBD1 (6 bases). This CDR3 is 14 amino acids long. The ends were cut back, 8 bases at V and 6 bases at J, with 19 bases in the middle. Germline V CDR1 and CDR2: MNHNY, SVGAGI (reference sequence). The CDR3 protein is CASQTGEGKSEAFF. The CDR3 nucleotides read TGTGCCAGCCAGACAGGAGAGGGTAAATCTGAAGCTTTCTTT.

This clonotype was seen a few times. Relative to the germline gene, one junction end is altered; a read error may explain this. CDR3 coding DNA: TGCAGCGTTGAAGACGTTGACTACGAGCAGTGCTTC. Encoded protein: CSVEDVDYEQCF. The gene calls are TRBV29-1 and TRBJ2-7; D is perhaps TRBD2 (5 bases). The CDR3 is 12 residues long. CDR1 is SQVTM and CDR2 is ANQGSEA in the germline V gene.

CDR3 amino acids: CASSQEVSAVADTQYF. The CDR3 coding sequence is TGCGCCAGCAGCCAAGAAGTTTCCGCCGTCGCGGATACGCAGTATTTT. The chain couples TRBV4-1 to TRBJ2-3; D ambiguous. This CDR3 is built from 16 residues. The ends were cut back, 0 bases at V and 6 bases at J, with 16 bases in the middle. CDR1 and CDR2 from the germline V gene are MGHRA and YSYEKL.